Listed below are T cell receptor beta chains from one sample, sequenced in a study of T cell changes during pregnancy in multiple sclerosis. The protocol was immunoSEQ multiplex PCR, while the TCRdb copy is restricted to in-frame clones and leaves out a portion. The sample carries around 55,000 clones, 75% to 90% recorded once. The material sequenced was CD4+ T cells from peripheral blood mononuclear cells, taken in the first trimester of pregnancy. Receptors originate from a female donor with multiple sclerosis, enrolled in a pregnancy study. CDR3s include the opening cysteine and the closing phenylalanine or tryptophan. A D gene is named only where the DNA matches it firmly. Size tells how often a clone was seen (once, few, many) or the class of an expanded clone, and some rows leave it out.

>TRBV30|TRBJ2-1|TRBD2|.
CAWRLAGGNEQFF
TGTGCCTGGAGGCTAGCGGGGGGCAATGAGCAGTTCTTC
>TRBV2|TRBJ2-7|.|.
CACSRRDYEQYF
TGTGCCTGCTCGCGCAGGGACTACGAGCAGTACTTC
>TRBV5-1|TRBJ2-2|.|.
CASSLVQGLGLTGELFF
TGCGCCAGCAGCTTGGTTCAGGGCCTTGGGCTCACCGGGGAGCTGTTTTTT
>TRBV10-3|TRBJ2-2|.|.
CAISDLAATGELFF
TGTGCCATCAGTGATTTAGCGGCGACCGGGGAGCTGTTTTTT
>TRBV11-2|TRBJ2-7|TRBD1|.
CASSTGVGGASYEQYF
TGTGCCAGCAGCACAGGGGTAGGTGGGGCGTCCTACGAGCAGTACTTC
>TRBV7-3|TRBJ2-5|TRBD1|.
CASSPNRGQGETQYF
TGTGCCAGCAGCCCTAATCGGGGACAGGGCGAGACCCAGTACTTC
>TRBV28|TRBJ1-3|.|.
CASNQGYGNTIYF
TGTGCCAGCAATCAGGGTTATGGAAACACCATATATTTT
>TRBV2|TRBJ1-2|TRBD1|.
CASSADQGARVYGYTF
TGTGCCAGCAGTGCCGATCAGGGGGCGCGGGTCTATGGCTACACCTTC
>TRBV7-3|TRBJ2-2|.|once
CASSLQGRGNTGELFF
TGTGCCAGCAGCTTACAGGGCAGGGGGAACACCGGGGAGCTGTTTTTT
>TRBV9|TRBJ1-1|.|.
CASSVVESGGYTEAFF
TGTGCCAGCAGCGTAGTTGAGTCAGGAGGGTACACTGAAGCTTTCTTT
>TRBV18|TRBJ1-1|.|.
CASSPFLQASDTEAFF
TGTGCCAGCTCACCTTTTCTGCAGGCATCGGACACTGAAGCTTTCTTT
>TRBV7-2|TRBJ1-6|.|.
CASSSVGGNSPLHF
TGTGCCAGCAGCTCCGTCGGAGGAAATTCACCCCTCCACTTT
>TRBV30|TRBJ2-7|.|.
CAWSVSGLQQYF
TGTGCCTGGAGTGTGTCAGGGCTTCAGCAGTACTTC
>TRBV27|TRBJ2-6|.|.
CASSPPPGSGANVLTF
TGTGCCAGCAGTCCACCCCCAGGATCTGGGGCCAACGTCCTGACTTTC
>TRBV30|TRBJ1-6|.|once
CAWSETDNSPLHF
TGTGCCTGGAGTGAGACAGATAATTCACCCCTCCACTTT
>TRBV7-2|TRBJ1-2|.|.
CASSLRLEAGYTF
TGTGCCAGCAGCTTAAGGTTGGAGGCCGGCTACACCTTT